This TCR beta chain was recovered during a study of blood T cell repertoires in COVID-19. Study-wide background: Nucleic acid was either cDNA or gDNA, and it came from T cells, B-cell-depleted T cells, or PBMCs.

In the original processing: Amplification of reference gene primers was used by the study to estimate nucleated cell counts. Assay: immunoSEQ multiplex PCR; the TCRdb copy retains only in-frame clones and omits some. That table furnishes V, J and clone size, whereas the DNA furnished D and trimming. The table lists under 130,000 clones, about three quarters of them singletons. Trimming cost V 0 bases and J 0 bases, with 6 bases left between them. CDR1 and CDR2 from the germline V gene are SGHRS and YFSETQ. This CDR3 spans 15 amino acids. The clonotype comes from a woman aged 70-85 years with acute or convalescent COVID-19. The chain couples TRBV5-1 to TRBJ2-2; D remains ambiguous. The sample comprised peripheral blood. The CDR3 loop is CASSLEHANTGELFF. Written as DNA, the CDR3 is TGCGCCAGCAGCTTGGAACACGCGAACACCGGGGAGCTGTTTTTT. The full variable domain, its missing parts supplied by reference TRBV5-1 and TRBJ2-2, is KAGVTQTPRYLIKTRGQQVTLSCSPISGHRSVSWYQQTPGQGLQFLFEYFSETQRNKGNFPGRFSGRQFSNSRSEMNVSTLELGDSALYLCASSLEHANTGELFFGEGSRLTVL.